Below are 30 T cell receptor beta chains sequenced from a single sample in a study of tissue T cells after allogeneic stem cell transplantation. Measured with immunoSEQ multiplex PCR; TCRdb has only the in-frame clones, and not every one. The sample includes about 9,600 clones, roughly two thirds of them seen just once. The sequences come from tissue from the ileum, collected at autopsy. The receptor set was obtained from a woman aged 18 to 55 with breast cancer.

The chain employs TRBV6-1 and TRBJ1-1; a possible D gene is TRBD1 (6 bases). Trimming stripped 3 bases from V and 7 bases from J, with 18 bases between. The CDR3 spans 15 residues. Germline V gives CDR1 MNHNS, CDR2 SASEGT. The CDR3 coding sequence is TGTGCCAGCAGTGAGGGGGCAGGGGATTGGGGTGAAGCTTTCTTT. Translated, it gives CASSEGAGDWGEAFF.

V gene TRBV30 combines with J gene TRBJ2-2; D is unclear. This CDR3 comprises 13 residues. CDR1 is GTSNPN, CDR2 SVGIG, per germline (reference sequence). V was shortened by 3 bases and J by 3 bases, with 8 bases between the two germline ends. The CDR3 nucleotides are TGTGCCTGGAGACCCGGAGACACCGGGGAGCTGTTTTTT. Translation: CAWRPGDTGELFF. Full variable domain (remainder filled in from reference TRBV30 and TRBJ2-2): SQTIHQWPATLVQPVGSPLSLECTVEGTSNPNLYWYRQAAGRGLQLLFYSVGIGQISSEVPQNLSASRPQDRQFILSSKKLLLSDSGFYLCAWRPGDTGELFFGEGSRLTVL.

This clone was seen just once. The chain has TRBV25-1 and TRBJ1-3; perhaps TRBD1 as D (6 bases). With 6 bases removed from V and 2 bases from J, the gap between germline ends came to 14 bases. Germline V gene data show CDR1 as MGHDK and CDR2 as SYGVNS. CDR3 size: 15 residues. The chain's CDR3 is CASRGGEGAGNTIYF. Here the CDR3 DNA reads TGTGCCAGCAGGGGAGGGGAGGGGGCTGGAAACACCATATATTTT.

This sequence joins TRBV2 and TRBJ2-7, with 10 nucleotides matching TRBD1. CDR1 and CDR2 (germline): SNHLY, FYNNEI. V was pared by 8 bases and J by 2 bases, with 6 bases of the junction left unmatched. This CDR3 has 14 amino acids. Here the CDR3 DNA reads TGTGCCAGCCGTTGGGACAGGGGAACCTACGAGCAGTACTTC. This codes for CASRWDRGTYEQYF.

The V gene is TRBV3-1 (or the pseudogene TRBV3-2), the J gene TRBJ1-5; no clear D gene. The V and J ends lost 1 base and 1 base respectively, with 8 bases between them. CDR3 length: 15 amino acids. CDR1 LGHDT and CDR2 YNNKEL come from the germline V gene (reference sequence). The CDR3 region is CASSQAGESNQPQHF. CDR3 nucleotides: TGTGCCAGCAGCCAAGCGGGCGAGAGCAATCAGCCCCAGCATTTT.

Remarks on this clone: Other DNA sequences in this sample translate to the same CDR3. The rearrangement uses TRBV7-2 and TRBJ1-5; D not resolved. In germline, CDR1 is SGHTA, CDR2 FQGNSA. The CDR3 extends over 13 amino acids. V was shortened by 3 bases and J by 5 bases, with 8 bases between the two germline ends. The CDR3 region is CASSLDRDQPQHF. The DNA for the CDR3 is TGTGCCAGCAGCTTGGACCGAGATCAGCCCCAGCATTTT.

This clone has only one observation. V usage is TRBV28 and J usage is TRBJ1-1, with D uncertain. The V gene lost 6 bases and the J gene lost 5 bases, with 10 bases spanning the gap. This CDR3 comprises 12 residues. In germline, CDR1 is MDHEN, CDR2 SYDVKM. The CDR3 DNA sequence: TGTGCCAGCAGCTCACAAATGACTGAAGCTTTCTTT. This encodes CASSSQMTEAFF.

This chain uses TRBV4-2 with TRBJ1-4; tentative D call: TRBD1 (6 bases). The length of the CDR3 is 16 residues. In germline, CDR1 is LGHNA, CDR2 YNFKEQ. Trimming took off 4 bases at V and 7 bases at J, with 19 bases between the two ends. CDR3 coding DNA: TGTGCCAGCAGCCGAACGATCACAGGGATGGCTGAAAAACTGTTTTTT. Translation gives CASSRTITGMAEKLFF.

This clone was seen a few times. The same CDR3 is also encoded by other DNA sequences in this sample. The chain couples TRBV19 to TRBJ2-3; 7 bases are a match to TRBD2. The CDR3 runs to 13 residues. Trimming removed 6 bases from V and 4 bases from J; junction bases left unmatched: 4. Germline V lookup: CDR1 LNHDA, CDR2 SQIVND (reference sequence). Here the CDR3 DNA reads TGTGCCAGTAGGGTGGCGGGGGCAGATACGCAGTATTTT. Encoded protein: CASRVAGADTQYF.

This chain connects TRBV6-6 to TRBJ2-3, with no clear D. Looked up from germline, CDR1 is MNHNY and CDR2 is SVGAGI (reference sequence). The CDR3 runs to 13 residues. V was trimmed by 2 bases and J by 2 bases, leaving 5 bases between them. As DNA, the CDR3 is TGTGCCAGCAGTTACGAGCTCACAGATACGCAGTATTTT. Its translation is CASSYELTDTQYF.

In this sample, this clone is medium-sized. The chain carries TRBV11-1 and TRBJ1-1; 7 bases are a match to TRBD1. The junction had 4 bases not matched to a gene; V was cut back by 2 bases and J by 1 base. Germline loops: CDR1 SGHAT, CDR2 FQDESV (reference sequence). CDR3 length: 15 residues. The CDR3 reads CASSLLDRENTEAFF. CDR3 sequence (DNA): TGTGCCAGCAGCTTACTTGACAGGGAGAACACTGAAGCTTTCTTT.

V gene TRBV18 combines with J gene TRBJ2-5; possibly TRBD2 for D (6 bases). Trimming stripped 2 bases from V and 7 bases from J, with 11 bases between. Germline lookup yields CDR1 KGHSH and CDR2 LQKENI. The CDR3 is made up of 13 amino acids. CDR3 sequence (DNA): TGTGCCAGCTCACCAGTTCCGGAGGGGACCCAGTACTTC. Its protein product is CASSPVPEGTQYF.

This clone was seen more than once but under ten times. The J gene is TRBJ1-5, the V gene TRBV28, with a weak D call TRBD1 (5 bases). The V gene lost 1 base and the J gene lost 3 bases, with 10 bases spanning the gap. CDR3 length: 15 amino acids. Looked up from germline, CDR1 is MDHEN and CDR2 is SYDVKM. Written as DNA, the CDR3 is TGTGCCAGCAGTTTATCAGGGACTTCCAATCAGCCCCAGCATTTT. Translation: CASSLSGTSNQPQHF.

The chain links TRBV14 to TRBJ1-1; D is possibly TRBD1 (6 bases). From germline, CDR1 is SGHDN and CDR2 FVKESK. This CDR3 comprises 13 residues. Trimming shortened V by 1 base and J by 13 bases, and 16 bases separated the two germline ends. CDR3 sequence: CASSQGTAPRVFF. For the CDR3, the DNA is TGTGCCAGCAGCCAAGGGACAGCCCCGAGAGTTTTCTTT.

This clone was found a few times. The V gene is TRBV5-5, the J gene TRBJ2-7; the D gene is possibly TRBD1 (6 bases). CDR3 length equals 13 residues. Deletions cut 1 base from V and 2 bases from J, with 7 bases between. From germline, CDR1 is SGHKS and CDR2 YYEKEE (reference sequence). The CDR3 spells CASSLPGAYEQYF. CDR3 in DNA: TGTGCCAGCAGCTTGCCAGGGGCCTACGAGCAGTACTTC.

The J gene is TRBJ1-5, the V gene TRBV2, with a tentative D call TRBD1 (5 bases). Germline assignment: CDR1 SNHLY and CDR2 FYNNEI. V gave up 10 bases and J gave up 2 bases, with 12 bases separating them. The CDR3 length is 13 residues. In DNA form, the CDR3 reads TGTGCCACCGCGGGGGAGGGCAATCAGCCCCAGCATTTT. Translation gives CATAGEGNQPQHF.

The rearrangement links TRBV9 to TRBJ1-2, with D hard to call. The CDR3 length is 16 residues. V was clipped by 0 bases and J by 0 bases, with 12 bases between them. Germline CDR1 reads SGDLS; CDR2 reads YYNGEE. The CDR3 protein is CASSVEPRIPNYGYTF. The CDR3 coding sequence is TGTGCCAGCAGCGTAGAGCCACGGATTCCTAACTATGGCTACACCTTC.

This chain links TRBV3-1 (or the pseudogene TRBV3-2) with TRBJ2-7; D perhaps matches TRBD2 (6 bases). The germline V gene encodes CDR1 LGHDT and CDR2 YNNKEL (reference sequence). CDR3 length equals 16 residues. Trimming took 0 bases from V and 5 from J, leaving 17 bases between them. The CDR3: CASSQDSGEIVHEQYF. CDR3 DNA sequence: TGTGCCAGCAGCCAAGATTCGGGGGAGATCGTGCACGAGCAGTACTTC.

The J gene is TRBJ2-7, the V gene TRBV5-1; 7 bases are a match to TRBD1. In germline, CDR1 is SGHRS, CDR2 YFSETQ. This CDR3 comprises 15 residues. V was pared by 5 bases and J by 3 bases, with 11 bases of the junction left unmatched. CDR3 bases: TGCGCCAGCAGATCGACAGGGCGGCTGGACTACGAGCAGTACTTC. Residues: CASRSTGRLDYEQYF.

This chain joins TRBV11-3 and TRBJ2-7; D unclear. CDR3 length: 13 residues. V lost 0 bases and J 6 bases, leaving 9 bases between the germline ends. The germline V gene encodes CDR1 SGHNT and CDR2 YENEEA. The CDR3, as DNA: TGTGCCAGCAGCTTAGACGGTTCGGGCGAGCAGTACTTC. This codes for CASSLDGSGEQYF.

V usage is TRBV6-5 and J usage is TRBJ1-6; 7 bases agree with TRBD1. The V gene's germline CDR1 is MNHEY and CDR2 SVGAGI. The CDR3 extends over 15 amino acids. J gave up 8 bases and V 2 bases, and 6 bases lay outside the gene matches. The CDR3: CASSYNQGGDSPLHF. Here the CDR3 DNA reads TGTGCCAGCAGTTACAATCAGGGGGGAGATTCACCCCTCCACTTT.

As concerns this clone: This sample also contains other DNA sequences that code for the same CDR3. The chain carries TRBV28 and TRBJ2-3, with unresolved D. CDR1 is MDHEN and CDR2 is SYDVKM in the germline V gene. The CDR3 has 13 residues. The V end was cut by 8 bases, the J end by 0 bases, with 9 bases between. The chain's CDR3 is CASSSGSTDTQYF. Here the CDR3 DNA reads TGTGCCAGCTCTTCTGGAAGCACAGATACGCAGTATTTT.

This clone was seen only a few times. V usage is TRBV30 and J usage is TRBJ1-5, with D uncertain. The CDR3 sequence is 13 residues long. Germline V lookup: CDR1 GTSNPN, CDR2 SVGIG (reference sequence). V dropped 6 bases and J dropped 5 bases, with 14 bases sitting between them. The CDR3 nucleotides are TGTGCCTGCTCCGGTGCCGTCCATCAGCCCCAGCATTTT. This gives the protein CACSGAVHQPQHF.

The CDR3 DNA sequence: TGTGCCAGCAGACGGGACAGGACCTACGAGCAGTACTTC. This gives the protein CASRRDRTYEQYF. The chain couples TRBV2 to TRBJ2-7; 8 bases map to TRBD1. The CDR3 is made up of 13 amino acids. Germline CDR1 SNHLY, CDR2 FYNNEI. V lost 6 bases to trimming and J lost 2 bases; unmatched junction nucleotides: 3.

This chain links TRBV10-3 with TRBJ2-2; D gene uncertain. Germline V CDR1 and CDR2: ENHRY, SYGVKD. V shed 3 bases and J shed 4 bases, with 15 bases lying between them. CDR3 size: 16 residues. The CDR3, as DNA: TGTGCCATCAGTGAATACAACGATTACCTCACCGGGGAGCTGTTTTTT. As protein: CAISEYNDYLTGELFF.

With regard to this clone: The same CDR3 arises from other DNA sequences in this sample as well. The gene calls are TRBV7-2 and TRBJ2-5, with unresolved D. V was pared by 2 bases and J by 2 bases, with 6 bases between. The CDR3 totals 13 residues. Germline V lookup: CDR1 SGHTA, CDR2 FQGNSA. CDR3 protein: CASSLIRQETQYF. The CDR3 DNA reads as TGTGCCAGCAGCTTAATCAGGCAAGAGACCCAGTACTTC. The whole variable domain, remainder taken from reference TRBV7-2 and TRBJ2-5, is GAGVSQSPSNKVTEKGKDVELRCDPISGHTALYWYRQSLGQGLEFLIYFQGNSAPDKSGLPSDRFSAERTGGSVSTLTIQRTQQEDSAVYLCASSLIRQETQYFGPGTRLLVL.

The chain employs TRBV27 and TRBJ2-5; D tentatively fits TRBD1 or TRBD2 (5 bases each). V was clipped by 0 bases and J by 9 bases, with 11 bases between them. CDR1 and CDR2 (germline): MNHEY, SMNVEV (reference sequence). This CDR3 has 13 amino acids. CDR3 loop: CASSLSLGDPQYF. The CDR3 coding sequence is TGTGCCAGCAGTTTATCCTTGGGGGATCCCCAGTACTTC.

This chain joins TRBV28 and TRBJ1-1, with D tentatively TRBD1 (6 bases). Looked up from germline, CDR1 is MDHEN and CDR2 is SYDVKM. V lost 6 bases to trimming and J lost 5 bases, with 10 bases between them. This CDR3 has 12 residues. The CDR3 nucleotides are TGTGCCAGCAGCACAGGGAATACTGAAGCTTTCTTT. It is translated as CASSTGNTEAFF.

This chain connects TRBV7-9 to TRBJ1-1; no clear D. Germline CDR1 and CDR2: SEHNR and FQNEAQ (reference sequence). The CDR3 is 13 amino acids. Trimming stripped 6 bases from V and 5 bases from J, with 13 bases between. The CDR3 DNA is TGTGCCAGCAGTTCTCTTATGGGTACTGAAGCTTTCTTT. Its protein product is CASSSLMGTEAFF.

The rearrangement uses TRBV4-3 and TRBJ2-7; D perhaps matches TRBD2 (5 bases). CDR1 LGHNA and CDR2 YSLEER come from the germline V gene. With 1 base removed from V and 2 bases from J, the gap between germline ends came to 15 bases. CDR3 length: 16 residues. CDR3 in DNA: TGCGCCAGCAGCCAAGGGAGGAGCCCCGGAGCCTACGAGCAGTACTTC. Translation gives CASSQGRSPGAYEQYF.